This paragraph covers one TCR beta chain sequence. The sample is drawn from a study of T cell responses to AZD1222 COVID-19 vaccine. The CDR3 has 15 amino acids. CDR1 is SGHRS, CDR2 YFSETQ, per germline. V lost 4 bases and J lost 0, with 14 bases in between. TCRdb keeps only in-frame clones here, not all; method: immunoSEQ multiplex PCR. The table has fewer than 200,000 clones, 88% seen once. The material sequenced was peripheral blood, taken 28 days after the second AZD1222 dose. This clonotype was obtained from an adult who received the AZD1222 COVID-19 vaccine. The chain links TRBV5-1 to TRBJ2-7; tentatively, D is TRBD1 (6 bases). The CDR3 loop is CASSASGTRSYEQYF. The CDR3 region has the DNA TGCGCCAGCAGCGCCTCCGGGACACGCTCCTACGAGCAGTACTTC.